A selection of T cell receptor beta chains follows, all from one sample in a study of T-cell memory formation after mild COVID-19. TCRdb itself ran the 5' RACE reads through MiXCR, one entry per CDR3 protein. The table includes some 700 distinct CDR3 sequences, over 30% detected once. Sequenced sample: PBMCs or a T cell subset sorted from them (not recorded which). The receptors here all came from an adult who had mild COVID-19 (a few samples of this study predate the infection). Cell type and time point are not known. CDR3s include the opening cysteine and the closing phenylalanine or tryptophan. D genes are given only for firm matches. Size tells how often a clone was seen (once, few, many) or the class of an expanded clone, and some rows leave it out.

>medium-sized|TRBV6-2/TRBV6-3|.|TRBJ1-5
CASSLGHLYSNQPQHF
TGTGCCAGCAGTTTAGGGCATCTCTATAGCAATCAGCCCCAGCATTTT
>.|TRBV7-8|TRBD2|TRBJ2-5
CASSWGSGGSGETQYF
TGTGCCAGCAGCTGGGGGAGCGGGGGTAGCGGAGAGACCCAGTACTTC
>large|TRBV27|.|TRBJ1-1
CASSSLWNTEAFF
TGTGCCAGCAGTTCCCTGTGGAACACTGAAGCTTTCTTT
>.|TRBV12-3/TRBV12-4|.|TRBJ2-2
CASTHLRNINTGELFF
TGTGCCAGCACACACCTTCGGAACATCAACACCGGGGAGCTGTTTTTT
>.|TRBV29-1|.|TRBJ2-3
CSVEWRGTDTQYF
TGCAGCGTTGAATGGCGGGGCACAGATACGCAGTATTTT
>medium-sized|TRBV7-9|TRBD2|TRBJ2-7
CASSAPAGVGEQYF
TGTGCCAGCAGCGCCCCAGCGGGGGTCGGCGAGCAGTACTTC
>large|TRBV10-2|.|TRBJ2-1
CASSDEYNEQFF
TGCGCCAGCAGTGACGAGTACAATGAGCAGTTCTTC
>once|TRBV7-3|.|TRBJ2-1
CASSATLGEQFF
TGTGCCAGCAGCGCCACCCTGGGCGAGCAGTTCTTC
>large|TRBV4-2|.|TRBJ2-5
CASSQEGARAYQETQYF
TGTGCCAGCAGCCAGGAGGGCGCCAGGGCGTACCAAGAGACCCAGTACTTC
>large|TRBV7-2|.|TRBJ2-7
CASSPGPSTYEQYF
TGTGCCAGCAGCCCCGGGCCATCAACCTACGAGCAGTACTTC
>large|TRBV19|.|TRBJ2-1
CASSILLHNEQFF
TGTGCCAGTAGTATTCTGCTGCACAATGAGCAGTTCTTC
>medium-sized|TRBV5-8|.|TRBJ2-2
CASSSGYSARELFF
TGTGCCAGCAGCTCGGGATACTCTGCTCGGGAGCTGTTTTTT
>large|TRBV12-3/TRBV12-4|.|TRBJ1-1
CASSLTGPNTEAFF
TGTGCCAGCAGTTTAACGGGACCCAACACTGAAGCTTTCTTT
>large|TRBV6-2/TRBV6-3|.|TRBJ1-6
CASRPVDTDNSPLHF
TGTGCCAGCAGACCCGTGGACACTGATAATTCACCCCTCCACTTT
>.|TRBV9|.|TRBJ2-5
CASSVGFFLPHLGEETQYF
TGTGCCAGCAGCGTAGGATTTTTTCTCCCCCACCTCGGGGAAGAGACCCAGTACTTC
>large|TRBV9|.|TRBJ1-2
CASSSPGRYGYTF
TGTGCCAGCAGCTCCCCGGGACGGTATGGCTACACCTTC
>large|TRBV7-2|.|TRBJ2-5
CASSSPYQETQYF
TGTGCCAGCAGCTCCCCGTACCAAGAGACCCAGTACTTC
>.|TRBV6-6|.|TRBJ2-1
CASTYGSSYNEQFF
TGTGCCAGCACCTACGGGAGCTCCTACAATGAGCAGTTCTTC
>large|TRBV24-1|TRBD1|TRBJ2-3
CATRQGTDTQYF
TGTGCCACCAGACAGGGGACAGATACGCAGTATTTT
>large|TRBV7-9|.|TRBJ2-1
CASSLAAGFSYNEQFF
TGTGCCAGCAGCTTAGCTGCGGGGTTCTCCTACAATGAGCAGTTCTTC
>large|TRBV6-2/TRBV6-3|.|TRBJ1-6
CASSYGDLSPLHF
TGTGCCAGCAGTTACGGGGACTTATCACCCCTCCACTTT
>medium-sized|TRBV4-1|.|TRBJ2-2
CASSHTYNTVGTGELFF
TGCGCCAGCAGCCACACTTACAACACGGTGGGCACCGGGGAGCTGTTTTTT
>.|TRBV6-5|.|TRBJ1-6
CASSYQQGDSPLHF
TGTGCCAGCAGTTATCAGCAAGGAGATTCACCCCTCCACTTT
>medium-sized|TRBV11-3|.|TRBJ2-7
CASSPRIGTDTPYEQYF
TGTGCCAGCAGCCCCAGAATAGGGACCGACACACCCTACGAGCAGTACTTC
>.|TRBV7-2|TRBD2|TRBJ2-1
CASSLMAGGNNEQFF
TGTGCCAGCAGCTTAATGGCGGGGGGGAACAATGAGCAGTTCTTC
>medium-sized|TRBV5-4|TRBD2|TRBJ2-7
CASSQTDGRGYEQYF
TGTGCCAGCAGCCAGACGGACGGGAGGGGCTACGAGCAGTACTTC
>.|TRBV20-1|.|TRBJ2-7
CSARRDGTYEQYF
TGCAGTGCTAGAAGAGACGGGACCTACGAGCAGTACTTC
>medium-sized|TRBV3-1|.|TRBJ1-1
CASSQYRDVSTEAFF
TGTGCCAGCAGCCAATACAGGGATGTAAGCACTGAAGCTTTCTTT
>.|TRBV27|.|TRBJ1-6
CATGGKASYNSPLHF
TGTGCCACGGGGGGGAAAGCCTCCTATAATTCACCCCTCCACTTT
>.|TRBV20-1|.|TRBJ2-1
CSARDTTVFRINNEQFF
TGCAGTGCTAGAGATACGACAGTCTTTCGCATCAACAATGAGCAGTTCTTC
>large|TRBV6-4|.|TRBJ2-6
CASSDIPGANVLTF
TGTGCCAGCAGTGATATTCCCGGGGCCAACGTCCTGACTTTC
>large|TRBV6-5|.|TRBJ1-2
CASSYNANYGYTF
TGTGCCAGCAGTTACAACGCTAACTATGGCTACACCTTC